The 13 T cell receptor beta chains below were found in one sample sequenced in a study of vaccination effects on CD4 cells after COVID-19. Sequencing was preceded by expansion of antigen-specific CD4+ T cells with viral peptide pools in the ViraFEST assay. When nine to ten days of culture had elapsed, CD4+ T cells were isolated. This person caught SARS-CoV-2 sometime from March to December 2020, and PCR testing confirmed the infection. These receptors are not linked to any known antigen. The protocol was immunoSEQ multiplex PCR, while the TCRdb copy is restricted to in-frame clones and leaves out a portion. This sample has tens of thousands of clones, with around 73% found just once. The source was CD4+ T cells from PBMCs cultured with HCoV-NL63 spike peptides, collected before COVID-19 vaccination. The receptor set was obtained from a human donor who had a prior SARS-CoV-2 infection.

This clone was detected a few times. The gene calls are TRBV30 and TRBJ1-1; 8 bases match TRBD1. This CDR3 has 14 residues. Germline V gene lookup returns CDR1 GTSNPN and CDR2 SVGIG (reference sequence). Trimming at V came to 3 bases and at J to 0 bases, leaving 3 bases not matched to a gene. In DNA form, the CDR3 reads TGTGCCTGGAGCCCAGGGGGCCTGAACACTGAAGCTTTCTTT. Translating gives CAWSPGGLNTEAFF.

The chain combines TRBV5-5 with TRBJ1-4; D not certain. The CDR3 has 15 amino acids. The V end lost 0 bases, the J end lost 6 bases, and 12 bases lay between the germline ends. The germline V gene has CDR1 SGHKS and CDR2 YYEKEE (reference sequence). In DNA form, the CDR3 reads TGTGCCAGCAGCTTGGGGTCAGCTAGATATGAAAAACTGTTTTTT. Translation: CASSLGSARYEKLFF.

The chain carries TRBV3-1 (or the pseudogene TRBV3-2) and TRBJ1-1, with D uncertain. The CDR3 length is 13 residues. Deletions cut 1 base from V and 1 base from J, with 4 bases between. Germline lookup yields CDR1 LGHDT and CDR2 YNNKEL (reference sequence). For the CDR3, the DNA is TGTGCCAGCAGCCAAGTCTGGAACACTGAAGCTTTCTTT. Translation: CASSQVWNTEAFF.

V and J are TRBV6-5 and TRBJ1-6; D is unresolved. The CDR3 runs to 12 residues. V dropped 7 bases and J dropped 10 bases, with 11 bases sitting between them. CDR1 and CDR2 from the germline V gene are MNHEY and SVGAGI. The CDR3, as DNA: TGTGCCAGCATAGCCCCGAGATCACCCCTCCACTTT. The encoded protein is CASIAPRSPLHF.

The V call is TRBV7-2, the J call TRBJ2-2, with 10 nucleotides matching TRBD2. V dropped 3 bases and J dropped 7; count of bases not matched to a gene: 11. CDR3 size: 17 residues. CDR1 and CDR2 (germline): SGHTA, FQGNSA. CDR3 protein: CASSLFGLAGDLGELFF. In DNA, the CDR3 is TGTGCCAGCAGCTTGTTTGGGCTAGCGGGGGATCTCGGGGAGCTGTTTTTT.

The J gene is TRBJ2-1, the V gene TRBV7-2; 10 bases align to TRBD2. Germline CDR1 reads SGHTA; CDR2 reads FQGNSA. The CDR3 extends over 16 amino acids. V lost 5 bases to trimming and J lost 1 base; unmatched junction nucleotides: 5. The CDR3 DNA sequence: TGTGCCAGCAGCGCCGGACTAGCGGTGTCCTACAATGAGCAGTTCTTC. Amino acids: CASSAGLAVSYNEQFF.

The chain has TRBV28 and TRBJ1-3; a possible D gene is TRBD1 (6 bases). The V end lost 6 bases, the J end lost 0 bases, and 12 bases lay between the germline ends. CDR3 length: 15 residues. Germline CDR1 and CDR2: MDHEN and SYDVKM. The CDR3 nucleotides are TGTGCCAGCAGGGACCGGGGGCTCTCTGGAAACACCATATATTTT. This codes for CASRDRGLSGNTIYF.

The rearrangement uses TRBV7-9 and TRBJ2-5, with TRBD1 as a possible D gene (5 bases). Between the trimmed V and J ends, which lost 6 bases and 6 bases, there was a span of 14 bases. The CDR3 has 13 residues. The germline CDR1 and CDR2 sequences are SEHNR and FQNEAQ (reference sequence). This chain's CDR3 is CASRPVDSKTQYF. The CDR3, as DNA: TGTGCCAGCAGACCCGTCGACAGCAAGACCCAGTACTTC.

Only a few counts were recorded for this clone. V is TRBV5-1 and J is TRBJ2-2; D ambiguous. V shed 0 bases and J shed 1 base, with 10 bases lying between them. Looked up from germline, CDR1 is SGHRS and CDR2 is YFSETQ. The CDR3 sequence is 16 residues long. The CDR3 nucleotides are TGCGCCAGCAGCTTGGGAGCTGGACGGAACACCGGGGAGCTGTTTTTT. It specifies CASSLGAGRNTGELFF.

With regard to this clone: At one end, the junction sequence differs from germline, possibly due to a read error. V and J are TRBV7-7 and TRBJ2-1, with 8 bases matching TRBD1. The CDR3 totals 15 residues. Germline CDR1 reads SSHAT; CDR2 reads FNYEAQ (reference sequence). CDR3 in amino acids: CASSPGTGPYNEQFF. The CDR3 coding sequence is TGTGCTAGCAGCCCCGGGACAGGACCCTACAATGAGCAGTTCTTC.

This clone was detected a few times. V usage is TRBV7-2 and J usage is TRBJ2-7; 7 bases are shared with TRBD1. From germline, CDR1 is SGHTA and CDR2 FQGNSA. CDR3 length: 15 amino acids. V lost 2 bases and J lost 3; bases outside the gene matches: 7. In DNA, the CDR3 is TGTGCCAGCAGCTTATATGGGGACAGCTACTACGAGCAGTACTTC. Encoded protein: CASSLYGDSYYEQYF.

The chain uses TRBV29-1 and TRBJ1-2; TRBD1 matches 9 bases. The CDR3 covers 11 residues. The V and J ends lost 7 bases and 8 bases, in that order; junction bases with no gene match: 5. Germline CDR1 and CDR2: SQVTM and ANQGSEA. The CDR3 loop is CSAAGQGGYTF. The CDR3, as DNA: TGCAGCGCTGCGGGACAGGGAGGCTACACCTTC.

V is TRBV7-6 and J is TRBJ1-2; D not certain. The CDR3 consists of 12 residues. V gave up 4 bases and J gave up 8 bases, with 11 bases separating them. Germline CDR1 is SGHVS and CDR2 is FNYEAQ. CDR3 sequence reads: CASSSPYGGYTF. The CDR3 region has the DNA TGTGCCAGCAGCTCCCCATACGGCGGCTACACCTTC.